The 12 T cell receptor beta chains given below trace back to one sample, sequenced in a study of shared clonotypes between healthy human individuals. The data were produced by immunoSEQ multiplex PCR, yet TCRdb's version contains in-frame clones alone and is incomplete. The table includes approximately 740,000 clones, less than 85% detected once. What was sequenced was memory CD4+ T cells sorted from blood. The subset here: CD45RA-negative fraction. The receptors come from a woman aged 25 to 39 in good health.

In this sample, this clone turned up a few times. The chain joins TRBV27 to TRBJ1-4; D may be TRBD1 (5 bases). The germline V and J ends were trimmed by 6 bases and 3 bases, with 14 bases remaining between them. Germline loops: CDR1 MNHEY, CDR2 SMNVEV (reference sequence). The CDR3 is made up of 15 amino acids. This chain's CDR3 is CASRPQGVANEKLFF. The CDR3, as DNA: TGTGCCAGCAGGCCTCAGGGTGTAGCTAATGAAAAACTGTTTTTT.

The V call is TRBV2, the J call TRBJ2-1, with 10 bases fitting TRBD2. Germline values: CDR1 SNHLY, CDR2 FYNNEI. The CDR3 totals 12 residues. Trimming took 7 bases from V and 15 from J; bases not matched to a gene: 9. The CDR3 loop is CASILAGENRFF. In DNA form, the CDR3 reads TGTGCCAGCATCCTAGCGGGGGAAAACAGGTTCTTC.

The rearrangement uses TRBV9 and TRBJ1-3, with 7 bases identical to TRBD1. The germline V gene encodes CDR1 SGDLS and CDR2 YYNGEE. V lost 4 bases, J lost 2 bases, and 6 bases stayed unmatched. The length of the CDR3 is 15 residues. In DNA form, the CDR3 reads TGTGCCAGCAGCCCCAGGGGGAAAACTGGAAACACCATATATTTT. Protein product: CASSPRGKTGNTIYF.

DNA for the CDR3: TGCGCCAGCAGCTCCGCTAGCGGGAGCTACGAGCAGTACTTC. This translates into CASSSASGSYEQYF. J is TRBJ2-7 and V is TRBV5-1; 10 nucleotides line up with TRBD2. Germline loops: CDR1 SGHRS, CDR2 YFSETQ. This CDR3 spans 14 amino acids. Trimming cost V 3 bases and J 3 bases; bases outside gene matches: 3.

The chain joins TRBV9 to TRBJ1-4; perhaps TRBD1 as D (6 bases). The V gene lost 5 bases and the J gene lost 6 bases, with 17 bases spanning the gap. Germline V CDR1 and CDR2: SGDLS, YYNGEE. The CDR3 consists of 15 residues. Here the CDR3 reads CASRATGRAYEKLFF. In DNA form, the CDR3 reads TGTGCCAGCAGAGCCACAGGGAGGGCGTATGAAAAACTGTTTTTT.

This clone was recorded a few times. This chain joins TRBV5-1 and TRBJ2-5; tentative D call: TRBD2 (5 bases). Trimming removed 2 bases at V and 2 bases at J, with 10 bases between. Germline CDR1 reads SGHRS; CDR2 reads YFSETQ. This CDR3 comprises 14 residues. CDR3 in DNA: TGCGCCAGCAGCTTCGGGAACTCTCAAGAGACCCAGTACTTC. It yields the protein CASSFGNSQETQYF.

The V gene is TRBV5-4, the J gene TRBJ1-4; D is undetermined. The length of the CDR3 is 14 residues. From germline, CDR1 is SGHNT and CDR2 YYREEE (reference sequence). V was clipped by 0 bases and J by 5 bases, with 8 bases between them. In nucleotides, the CDR3 is TGTGCCAGCAGCTTGGTCGGTTACAATGAAAAACTGTTTTTT. This sequence encodes CASSLVGYNEKLFF.

This chain uses TRBV2 with TRBJ2-7; D perhaps matches TRBD1 (6 bases). V was cut by 8 bases and J by 4 bases, with 15 bases left in between. Germline V gene sequence: CDR1 SNHLY, CDR2 FYNNEI. The CDR3 length is 13 residues. The CDR3 loop is CASRQAMGYEQYF. DNA of the CDR3: TGTGCCAGCCGACAGGCCATGGGGTACGAGCAGTACTTC.

This clone was observed a handful of times. The V call is TRBV1, the J call TRBJ2-1; the table's D call, TRBD2, has no DNA check behind it. TRBV1 is a pseudogene locus. The CDR3 sequence is 16 residues long. The CDR3 DNA sequence: TGCACCAGCAGCCAAGAAAAACTAGGACTTTACAATGAGCAGTTCTTC. This sequence encodes CTSSQEKLGLYNEQFF.

The chain uses TRBV10-1 and TRBJ2-2; tentative D call: TRBD2 (5 bases). CDR3 length: 13 amino acids. Trimming left V 7 bases short and J 6 bases short, with 12 bases between. Germline CDR1 WNHNN, CDR2 SYGVQD (reference sequence). The CDR3 DNA reads TGCGCCAGCAACGGAGGTTCGGCCGGGGAGCTGTTTTTT. Amino acid sequence: CASNGGSAGELFF.

The genes are TRBV9 and TRBJ2-2, with 9 bases identical to TRBD1. Germline V gives CDR1 SGDLS, CDR2 YYNGEE. The CDR3 contains 16 residues. Germline trimming cut 3 bases from V and 3 bases from J; bases unmatched to any gene: 6. As DNA, the CDR3 is TGTGCCAGCAGCGCATCCGGGACAGGGTACACCGGGGAGCTGTTTTTT. Its translation is CASSASGTGYTGELFF. The full variable domain, in which reference TRBV9 and TRBJ2-2 provide the parts outside the CDR3, is DSGVTQTPKHLITATGQRVTLRCSPRSGDLSVYWYQQSLDQGLQFLIQYYNGEERAKGNILERFSAQQFPDLHSELNLSSLELGDSALYFCASSASGTGYTGELFFGEGSRLTVL.

This chain joins TRBV6-5 and TRBJ1-5; 7 bases match TRBD1. The germline V gene encodes CDR1 MNHEY and CDR2 SVGAGI. Trimming at V came to 2 bases and at J to 6 bases, leaving 7 bases not matched to a gene. The CDR3 has 15 residues. The CDR3 DNA is TGTGCCAGCAGTTACGGGGTAGACAGGGCTCAGCCCCAGCATTTT. This codes for CASSYGVDRAQPQHF.